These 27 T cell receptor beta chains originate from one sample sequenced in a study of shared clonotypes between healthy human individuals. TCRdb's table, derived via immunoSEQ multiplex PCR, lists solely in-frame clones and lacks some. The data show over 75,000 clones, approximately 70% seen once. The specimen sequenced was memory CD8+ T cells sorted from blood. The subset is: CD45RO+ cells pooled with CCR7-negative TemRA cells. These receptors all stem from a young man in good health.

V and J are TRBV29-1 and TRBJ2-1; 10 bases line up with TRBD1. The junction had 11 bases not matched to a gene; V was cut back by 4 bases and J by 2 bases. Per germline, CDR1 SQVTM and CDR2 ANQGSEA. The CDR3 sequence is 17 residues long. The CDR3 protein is CSVVFRDRGLTYNEQFF. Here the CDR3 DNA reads TGCAGCGTTGTTTTCCGGGACAGGGGACTTACCTACAATGAGCAGTTCTTC.

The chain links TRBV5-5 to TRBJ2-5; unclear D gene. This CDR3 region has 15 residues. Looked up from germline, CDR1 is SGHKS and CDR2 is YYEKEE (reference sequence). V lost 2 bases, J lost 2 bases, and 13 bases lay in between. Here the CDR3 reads CASSLRNAIQETQYF. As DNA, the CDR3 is TGTGCCAGCAGCTTAAGAAATGCAATACAAGAGACCCAGTACTTC. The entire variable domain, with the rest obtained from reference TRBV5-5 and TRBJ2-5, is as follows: DAGVTQSPTHLIKTRGQQVTLRCSPISGHKSVSWYQQVLGQGPQFIFQYYEKEERGRGNFPDRFSARQFPNYSSELNVNALLLGDSALYLCASSLRNAIQETQYFGPGTRLLVL.

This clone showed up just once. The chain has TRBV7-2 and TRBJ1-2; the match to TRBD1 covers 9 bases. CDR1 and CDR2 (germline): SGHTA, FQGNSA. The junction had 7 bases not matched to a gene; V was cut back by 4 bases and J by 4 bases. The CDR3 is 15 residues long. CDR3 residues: CASSSRTGETYGYTF. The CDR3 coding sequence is TGTGCCAGCAGCTCCCGGACAGGGGAGACCTATGGCTACACCTTC. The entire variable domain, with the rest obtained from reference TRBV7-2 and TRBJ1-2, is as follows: GAGVSQSPSNKVTEKGKDVELRCDPISGHTALYWYRQSLGQGLEFLIYFQGNSAPDKSGLPSDRFSAERTGGSVSTLTIQRTQQEDSAVYLCASSSRTGETYGYTFGSGTRLTVV.

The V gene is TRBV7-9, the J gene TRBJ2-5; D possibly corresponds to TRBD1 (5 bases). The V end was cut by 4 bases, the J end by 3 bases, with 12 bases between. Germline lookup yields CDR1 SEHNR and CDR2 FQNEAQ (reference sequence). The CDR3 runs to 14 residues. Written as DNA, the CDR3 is TGTGCCAGCAGCTCCCATTGGGGCGAAGAGACCCAGTACTTC. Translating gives CASSSHWGEETQYF.

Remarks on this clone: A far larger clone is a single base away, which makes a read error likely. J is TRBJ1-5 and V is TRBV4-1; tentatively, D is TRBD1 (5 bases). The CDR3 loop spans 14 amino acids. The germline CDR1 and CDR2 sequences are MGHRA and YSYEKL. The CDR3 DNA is TGCGCCAGCAGCTTAGGGGCAGACAATCAGCTCCAGCATTTT. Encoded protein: CASSLGADNQLQHF.

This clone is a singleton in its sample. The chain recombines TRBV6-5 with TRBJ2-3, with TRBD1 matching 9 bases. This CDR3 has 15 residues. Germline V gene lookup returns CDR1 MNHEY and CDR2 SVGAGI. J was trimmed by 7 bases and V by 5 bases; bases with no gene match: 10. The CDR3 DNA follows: TGTGCCAGCAGTCACCGCGGACAGGGGATAAATACGCAGTATTTT. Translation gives CASSHRGQGINTQYF.

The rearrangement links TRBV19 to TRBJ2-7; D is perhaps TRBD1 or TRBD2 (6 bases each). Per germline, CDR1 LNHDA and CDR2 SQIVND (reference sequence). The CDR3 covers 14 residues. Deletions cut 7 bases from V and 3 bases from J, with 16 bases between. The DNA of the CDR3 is TGTGCCAGTAACAAGGGGGGCAGAAACTACGAGCAGTACTTC. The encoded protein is CASNKGGRNYEQYF.

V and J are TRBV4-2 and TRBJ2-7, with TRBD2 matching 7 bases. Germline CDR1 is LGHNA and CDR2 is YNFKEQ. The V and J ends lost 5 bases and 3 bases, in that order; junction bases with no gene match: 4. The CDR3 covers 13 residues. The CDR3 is CASSLGDYYEQYF. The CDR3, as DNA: TGTGCCAGCAGCTTAGGGGACTACTACGAGCAGTACTTC.

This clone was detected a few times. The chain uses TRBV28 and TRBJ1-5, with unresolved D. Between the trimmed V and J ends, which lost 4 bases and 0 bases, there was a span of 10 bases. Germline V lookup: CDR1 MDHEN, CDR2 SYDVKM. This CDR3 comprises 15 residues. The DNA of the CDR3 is TGTGCCAGCAGTTCGGGTTTGCTTAGCAATCAGCCCCAGCATTTT. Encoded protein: CASSSGLLSNQPQHF. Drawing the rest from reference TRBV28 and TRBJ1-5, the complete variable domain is DVKVTQSSRYLVKRTGEKVFLECVQDMDHENMFWYRQDPGLGLRLIYFSYDVKMKEKGDIPEGYSVSREKKERFSLILESASTNQTSMYLCASSSGLLSNQPQHFGDGTRLSIL.

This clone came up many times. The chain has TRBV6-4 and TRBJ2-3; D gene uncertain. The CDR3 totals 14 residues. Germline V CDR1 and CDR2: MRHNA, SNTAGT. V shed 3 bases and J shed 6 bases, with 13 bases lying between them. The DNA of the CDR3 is TGTGCCAGCAGTGAAGGCCTAGGATCGGATACGCAGTATTTT. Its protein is CASSEGLGSDTQYF.

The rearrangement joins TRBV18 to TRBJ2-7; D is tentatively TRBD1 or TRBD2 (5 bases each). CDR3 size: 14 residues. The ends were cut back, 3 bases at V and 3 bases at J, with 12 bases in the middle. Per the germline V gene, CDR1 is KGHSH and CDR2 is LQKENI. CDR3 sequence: CASSPHSRGYEQYF. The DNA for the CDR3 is TGTGCCAGCTCACCCCATTCGAGGGGCTACGAGCAGTACTTC.

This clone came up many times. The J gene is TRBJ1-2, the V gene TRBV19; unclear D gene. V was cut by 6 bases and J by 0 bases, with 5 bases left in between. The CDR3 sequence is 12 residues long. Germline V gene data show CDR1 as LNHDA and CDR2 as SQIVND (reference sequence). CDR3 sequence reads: CASSATNYGYTF. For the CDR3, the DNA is TGTGCCAGTAGCGCGACTAACTATGGCTACACCTTC. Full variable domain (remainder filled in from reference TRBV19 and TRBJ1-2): DGGITQSPKYLFRKEGQNVTLSCEQNLNHDAMYWYRQDPGQGLRLIYYSQIVNDFQKGDIAEGYSVSREKKESFPLTVTSAQKNPTAFYLCASSATNYGYTFGSGTRLTVV.

Here the CDR3 reads CATRGEGQGSEQYF. CDR3 sequence (DNA): TGTGCCACCAGGGGGGAGGGACAGGGCAGCGAGCAGTACTTC. V usage is TRBV19 and J usage is TRBJ2-7; 9 positions match TRBD1. The ends lost 10 bases at V and 6 bases at J; junction bases unmatched: 13. Germline V CDR1 and CDR2: LNHDA, SQIVND (reference sequence). The CDR3 is 14 amino acids.

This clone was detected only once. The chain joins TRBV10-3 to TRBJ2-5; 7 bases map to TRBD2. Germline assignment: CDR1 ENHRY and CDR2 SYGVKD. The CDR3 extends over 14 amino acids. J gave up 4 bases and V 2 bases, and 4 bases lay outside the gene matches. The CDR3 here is CAISEGRAGETQYF. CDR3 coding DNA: TGTGCCATCAGTGAGGGGAGGGCGGGAGAGACCCAGTACTTC.

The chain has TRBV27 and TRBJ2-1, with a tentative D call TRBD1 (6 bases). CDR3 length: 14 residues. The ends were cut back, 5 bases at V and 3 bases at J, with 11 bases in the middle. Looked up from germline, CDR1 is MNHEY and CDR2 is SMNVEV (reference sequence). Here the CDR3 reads CASSPDSHYNEQFF. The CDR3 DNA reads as TGTGCCAGCAGTCCGGACAGTCACTACAATGAGCAGTTCTTC.

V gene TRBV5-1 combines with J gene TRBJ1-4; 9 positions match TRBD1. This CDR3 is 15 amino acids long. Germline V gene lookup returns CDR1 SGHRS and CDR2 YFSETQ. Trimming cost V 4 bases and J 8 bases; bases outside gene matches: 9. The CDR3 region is CASSLTGTGLEKLFF. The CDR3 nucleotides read TGCGCCAGCAGCCTGACCGGGACAGGGTTAGAAAAACTGTTTTTT. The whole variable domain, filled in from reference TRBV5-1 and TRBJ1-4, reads KAGVTQTPRYLIKTRGQQVTLSCSPISGHRSVSWYQQTPGQGLQFLFEYFSETQRNKGNFPGRFSGRQFSNSRSEMNVSTLELGDSALYLCASSLTGTGLEKLFFGSGTQLSVL.

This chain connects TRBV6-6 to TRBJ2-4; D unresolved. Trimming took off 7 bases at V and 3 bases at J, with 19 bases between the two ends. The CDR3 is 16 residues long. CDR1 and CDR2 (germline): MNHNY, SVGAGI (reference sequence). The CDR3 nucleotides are TGTGCCAGCAATAGGCAGGCTCTCTCCTTCAAAAACATTCAGTACTTC. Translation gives CASNRQALSFKNIQYF.

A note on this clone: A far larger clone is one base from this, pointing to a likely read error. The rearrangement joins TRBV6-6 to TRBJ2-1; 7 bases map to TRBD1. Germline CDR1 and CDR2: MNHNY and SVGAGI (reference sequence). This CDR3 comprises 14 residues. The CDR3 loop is CANSHRGSYNEQFF. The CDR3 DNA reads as TGTGCCAACAGTCACAGGGGTTCCTACAATGAGCAGTTCTTC.

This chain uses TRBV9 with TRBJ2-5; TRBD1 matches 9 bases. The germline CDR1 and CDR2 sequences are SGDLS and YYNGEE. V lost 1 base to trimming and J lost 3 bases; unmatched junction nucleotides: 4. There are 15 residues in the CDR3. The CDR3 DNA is TGTGCCAGCAGCGTATACCGGGACAGGGAAGAGACCCAGTACTTC. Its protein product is CASSVYRDREETQYF.

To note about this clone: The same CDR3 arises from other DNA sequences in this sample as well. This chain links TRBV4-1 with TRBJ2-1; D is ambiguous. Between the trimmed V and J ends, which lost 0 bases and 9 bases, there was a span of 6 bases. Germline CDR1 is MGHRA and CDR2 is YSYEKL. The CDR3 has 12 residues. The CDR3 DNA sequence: TGCGCCAGCAGCCAAGATCGGACTGAGCAGTTCTTC. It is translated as CASSQDRTEQFF.

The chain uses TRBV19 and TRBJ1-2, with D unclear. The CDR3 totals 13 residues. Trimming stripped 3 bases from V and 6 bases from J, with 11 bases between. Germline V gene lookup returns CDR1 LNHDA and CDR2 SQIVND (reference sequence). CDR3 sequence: CASSMRREHGYTF. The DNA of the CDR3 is TGTGCCAGTAGTATGCGGAGGGAGCATGGCTACACCTTC.

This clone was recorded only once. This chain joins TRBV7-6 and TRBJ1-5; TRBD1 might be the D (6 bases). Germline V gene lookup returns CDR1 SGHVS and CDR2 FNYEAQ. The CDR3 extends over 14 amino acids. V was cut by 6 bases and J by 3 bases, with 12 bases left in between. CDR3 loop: CASSEGETNQPQHF. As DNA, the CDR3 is TGTGCCAGCAGTGAGGGGGAGACCAATCAGCCCCAGCATTTT.

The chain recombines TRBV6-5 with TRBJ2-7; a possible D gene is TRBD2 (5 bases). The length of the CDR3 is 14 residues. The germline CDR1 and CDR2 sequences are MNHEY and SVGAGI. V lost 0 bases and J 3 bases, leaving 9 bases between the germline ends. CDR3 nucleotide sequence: TGTGCCAGCAGTTACTCGTTCGGGAACTACGAGCAGTACTTC. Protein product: CASSYSFGNYEQYF.

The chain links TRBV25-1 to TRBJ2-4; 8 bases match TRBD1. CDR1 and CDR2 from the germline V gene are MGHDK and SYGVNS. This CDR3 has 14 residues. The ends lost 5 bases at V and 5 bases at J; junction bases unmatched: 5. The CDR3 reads CASSPSGQENIQYF. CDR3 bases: TGTGCCAGCAGTCCCTCGGGACAGGAAAACATTCAGTACTTC.

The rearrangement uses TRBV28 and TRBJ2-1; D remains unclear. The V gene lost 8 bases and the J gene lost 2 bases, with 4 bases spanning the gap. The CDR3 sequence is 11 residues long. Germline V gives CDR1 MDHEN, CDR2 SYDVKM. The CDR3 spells CASAAYNEQFF. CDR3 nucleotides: TGTGCCAGCGCGGCCTACAATGAGCAGTTCTTC.

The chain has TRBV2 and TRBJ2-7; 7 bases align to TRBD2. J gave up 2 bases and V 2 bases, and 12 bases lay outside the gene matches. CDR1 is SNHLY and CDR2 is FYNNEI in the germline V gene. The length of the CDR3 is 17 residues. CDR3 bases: TGTGCCAGCAGTGAACCCCCCTCCCTAGCGGAAACCTACGAGCAGTACTTC. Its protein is CASSEPPSLAETYEQYF.

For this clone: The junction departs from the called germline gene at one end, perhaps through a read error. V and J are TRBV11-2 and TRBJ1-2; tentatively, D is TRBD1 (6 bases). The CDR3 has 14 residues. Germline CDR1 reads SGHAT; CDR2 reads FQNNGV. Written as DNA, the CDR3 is TGTGCCAGCAGCTATTTGGGGGCGGGAGACGGACCTTCCTTC. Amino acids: CASSYLGAGDGPSF.